This T cell receptor beta chain was observed in a study of T cells in Graves' hyperthyroidism and ophthalmopathy. Notes on the study in general: Most thyroid clonotypes with frequency above 0.001 were detected in blood.

This CDR3 spans 15 amino acids. V was pared by 6 bases and J by 4 bases, with 6 bases of the junction left unmatched. From germline, CDR1 is SNHLY and CDR2 FYNNEI. Concerning this clonotype: The antigen is not known.

TCR beta CDR3 region amplification was performed from RNA transcripts. A first-round RT-PCR of the TCR CDR3 used the HTBI primer set. TCRdb itself ran the multiplex PCR reads through MiXCR, one entry per CDR3 protein. Of 600,000 to 850,000 distinct CDR3 sequences listed, approximately 19% are singletons. This sequence originates from a woman aged 50 to 60 with Graves' hyperthyroidism that later progressed to Graves' ophthalmopathy. The chain couples TRBV2 to TRBJ2-1; 10 nucleotides align to TRBD2. The sample consisted of blood. The CDR3 sequence: CASRPLAGAYNEQFF. For the CDR3, the DNA is TGTGCCAGCAGACCCCTAGCGGGGGCATACAATGAGCAGTTCTTC.